The 24 T cell receptor beta chains below come from one sample, sequenced in a study of T-cell memory formation after mild COVID-19. TCRdb re-derived calls from the 5' RACE reads in MiXCR, one entry per CDR3 protein. The sample yields fewer than 700,000 distinct CDR3 sequences, roughly 17% seen once. Sequencing was done on a sample of PBMCs or a T cell subset sorted from them (not recorded which). These receptors were obtained from an adult woman who had mild COVID-19 (a few samples of this study predate the infection). Cell type and time point are not known.

The chain has TRBV29-1 and TRBJ1-1, with D uncertain. The CDR3 is 12 amino acids. CDR1 is SQVTM and CDR2 is ANQGSEA in the germline V gene. Trimming stripped 4 bases from V and 7 bases from J, with 13 bases between. The CDR3 loop reads CSVALTTFEAFF. The CDR3 nucleotides read TGCAGCGTTGCCCTAACTACCTTTGAAGCTTTCTTT.

The V gene is TRBV5-5, the J gene TRBJ1-1; no clear D. Germline CDR1 SGHKS, CDR2 YYEKEE (reference sequence). CDR3 length: 15 amino acids. V was pared by 1 base and J by 0 bases, with 10 bases between. The DNA of the CDR3 is TGTGCCAGCAGCTTGAGCGCACTCATGAACACTGAAGCTTTCTTT. Translating it yields CASSLSALMNTEAFF.

The chain links TRBV5-4 to TRBJ1-4; 7 bases are a match to TRBD1. Trimming took 3 bases from V and 8 from J; bases not matched to a gene: 7. The CDR3 loop spans 14 amino acids. Germline V lookup: CDR1 SGHNT, CDR2 YYREEE (reference sequence). In DNA form, the CDR3 reads TGTGCCAGCAGCTCGGGACAGACCAGCGAAAAACTGTTTTTT. This encodes CASSSGQTSEKLFF.

CDR3 in DNA: TGTGCCTGGAGTGTTCTAGCCCGAAGGACAGATACGCAGTATTTT. Its protein is CAWSVLARRTDTQYF. The genes are TRBV30 and TRBJ2-3; D might be TRBD2 (5 bases). Looked up from germline, CDR1 is GTSNPN and CDR2 is SVGIG (reference sequence). The CDR3 consists of 15 residues. Trimming cost V 0 bases and J 3 bases, with 13 bases left between them.

This clonotype was recorded a few times. The rearrangement uses TRBV20-1 and TRBJ2-2, with TRBD2 matching 15 bases. V gave up 5 bases and J gave up 0 bases; unmatched junction bases: 7. The CDR3 has 18 amino acids. Germline CDR1 reads DFQATT; CDR2 reads SNEGSKA (reference sequence). The CDR3 coding sequence is TGCAGTGCTCCTCGGACTAGCGGGGGGGCAGCGAACACCGGGGAGCTGTTTTTT. Translating gives CSAPRTSGGAANTGELFF.

This sequence joins TRBV29-1 and TRBJ1-3, with D hard to call. The germline gives CDR1 SQVTM, CDR2 ANQGSEA. Trimming cost V 5 bases and J 3 bases, with 5 bases left between them. There are 11 residues in the CDR3. CDR3 sequence: CSVTSGNTIYF. The CDR3 DNA reads TGCAGCGTTACGAGTGGAAACACCATATATTTT.

The chain is built from TRBV29-1 and TRBJ2-5; no definite D call. Trimming removed 4 bases at V and 4 bases at J, with 7 bases between. The CDR3 length is 11 residues. Germline assignment: CDR1 SQVTM and CDR2 ANQGSEA. CDR3 protein: CSVAPGETQYF. CDR3 sequence (DNA): TGCAGCGTTGCCCCAGGAGAGACCCAGTACTTC.

The V and J genes are TRBV2 and TRBJ2-7, with 8 bases lining up with TRBD2. The V segment lost 6 bases and the J segment 1 base; nucleotides outside the gene matches: 8. Germline-derived CDR1 and CDR2 are SNHLY and FYNNEI. The CDR3 consists of 15 residues. The chain's CDR3 is CASSQEAGDSYEQYF. The CDR3 DNA follows: TGTGCCAGCAGCCAAGAAGCGGGAGATTCCTACGAGCAGTACTTC.

This chain links TRBV7-3 with TRBJ2-1; either TRBD1 or TRBD2 may supply D (5 bases each). With 5 bases removed from V and 2 bases from J, the gap between germline ends came to 16 bases. The CDR3 is made up of 16 amino acids. Germline CDR1 SGHTA, CDR2 FQGTGA. CDR3 residues: CASSQWVGDPYNEQFF. CDR3 nucleotide sequence: TGTGCCAGCAGCCAATGGGTGGGGGATCCCTACAATGAGCAGTTCTTC.

This clonotype was counted between two and nine times. J is TRBJ1-6 and V is TRBV6-1, with 10 bases that match TRBD1. Germline V CDR1 and CDR2: MNHNS, SASEGT. Trimming at V came to 6 bases and at J to 10 bases, leaving 12 bases not matched to a gene. This CDR3 has 16 residues. CDR3 sequence: CASSVMDRGGRSPLHF. CDR3 in DNA: TGTGCCAGCAGCGTTATGGACAGGGGGGGAAGGTCACCCCTCCACTTT.

This clonotype has a count of ten or more. The V call is TRBV12-3 or TRBV12-4, the J call TRBJ2-1; D ambiguous. With 5 bases removed from V and 6 bases from J, the gap between germline ends came to 8 bases. The CDR3 is 12 amino acids. The CDR3 nucleotides are TGTGCCAGCAGTCTTGGTTTCAATGAGCAGTTCTTC. Protein sequence: CASSLGFNEQFF.

The chain has TRBV11-2 and TRBJ2-5; TRBD2 is a possible D gene (5 bases). CDR1 and CDR2 (germline): SGHAT, FQNNGV. This CDR3 spans 15 amino acids. V dropped 3 bases and J dropped 5 bases, with 16 bases sitting between them. CDR3 sequence: CASSFSAAFPETQYF. CDR3 DNA: TGTGCCAGCAGCTTTAGCGCGGCTTTTCCGGAGACCCAGTACTTC.

The V gene is TRBV7-6, the J gene TRBJ2-3; TRBD1 is a possible D gene (6 bases). Per the germline V gene, CDR1 is SGHVS and CDR2 is FNYEAQ. V was pared by 5 bases and J by 6 bases, with 21 bases between. CDR3 length: 16 amino acids. CDR3 DNA: TGTGCCAGCAGCGGCCGGGACATTCCCGTAGGGGATACGCAGTATTTT. As protein: CASSGRDIPVGDTQYF.

The chain has TRBV12-3 or TRBV12-4 and TRBJ1-6; 9 bases map to TRBD1. CDR3 size: 15 residues. V shed 5 bases and J 7 bases; nucleotides not matched to a gene: 6. The CDR3 reads CASSPRTGENSPLHF. The DNA for the CDR3 is TGTGCCAGCAGTCCCCGGACAGGGGAGAATTCACCCCTCCACTTT.

The chain uses TRBV27 and TRBJ1-5; possible D gene TRBD1, 5 bases. This CDR3 contains 13 residues. Trimming shortened V by 3 bases and J by 7 bases, and 10 bases separated the two germline ends. The germline gives CDR1 MNHEY, CDR2 SMNVEV (reference sequence). The CDR3 here is CASSFRGGQPQHF. In DNA, the CDR3 is TGTGCCAGCAGTTTCCGGGGGGGACAGCCCCAGCATTTT.

The rearrangement joins TRBV24-1 to TRBJ1-3, with unresolved D. This CDR3 contains 14 residues. The germline V and J ends were trimmed by 2 bases and 4 bases, with 8 bases remaining between them. Germline lookup yields CDR1 KGHDR and CDR2 SFDVKD. This CDR3 reads CATSDSGRGNTIYF. DNA for the CDR3: TGTGCCACCAGTGATTCTGGGCGCGGAAACACCATATATTTT.

In its sample, this clonotype was seen many times. The V gene is TRBV19, the J gene TRBJ2-5; the D gene is possibly TRBD1 (6 bases). The CDR3 totals 14 residues. Trimming stripped 5 bases from V and 1 base from J, with 11 bases between. In germline, CDR1 is LNHDA, CDR2 SQIVND (reference sequence). CDR3 sequence reads: CASSPRQVQETQYF. Written as DNA, the CDR3 is TGTGCCAGTAGTCCCCGACAGGTCCAAGAGACCCAGTACTTC.

The V call is TRBV29-1, the J call TRBJ2-3, with no clear D. From germline, CDR1 is SQVTM and CDR2 ANQGSEA. V lost 5 bases, J lost 2 bases, and 8 bases lay in between. The CDR3 contains 12 residues. The CDR3 bases are TGCAGCGTTATTCGAGCCACAGATACGCAGTATTTT. This codes for CSVIRATDTQYF.

The gene calls are TRBV11-2 and TRBJ2-7; D is possibly TRBD1 or TRBD2 (5 bases each). The germline V gene has CDR1 SGHAT and CDR2 FQNNGV. The CDR3 is 15 residues long. Trimming pared 5 bases from V and 0 bases from J, leaving 14 bases between. The CDR3 coding sequence is TGTGCCAGCAGCACAGGACAACTAGGCTCCTACGAGCAGTACTTC. Encoded protein: CASSTGQLGSYEQYF.

This clonotype occurred a few times. V gene TRBV20-1 combines with J gene TRBJ2-7; D is possibly TRBD1 (8 bases). Trimming stripped 6 bases from V and 1 base from J, with 19 bases between. Germline-derived CDR1 and CDR2 are DFQATT and SNEGSKA (reference sequence). The CDR3 consists of 15 residues. CDR3 region: CSASEAGQESYEQYF. In DNA form, the CDR3 reads TGCAGTGCGAGTGAAGCGGGACAGGAATCCTACGAGCAGTACTTC.

The J gene is TRBJ2-3, the V gene TRBV10-3, with 7 bases identical to TRBD1. The CDR3 length is 12 residues. Trimming cost V 4 bases and J 6 bases; bases outside gene matches: 1. The germline CDR1 and CDR2 sequences are ENHRY and SYGVKD. The CDR3 protein is CAISVQGDTQYF. The CDR3 region has the DNA TGTGCCATCAGTGTACAGGGGGATACGCAGTATTTT.

The chain employs TRBV7-2 and TRBJ2-2; D is possibly TRBD1 (6 bases). The germline gives CDR1 SGHTA, CDR2 FQGNSA. Between the trimmed V and J ends, which lost 2 bases and 4 bases, there was a span of 11 bases. The CDR3 consists of 15 residues. CDR3 sequence: CASSLSTGSTGELFF. For the CDR3, the DNA is TGTGCCAGCAGCTTATCAACAGGGAGCACCGGGGAGCTGTTTTTT.

This clonotype showed up just a few times. V is TRBV29-1 and J is TRBJ2-4; no clear D. The CDR3 sequence is 14 residues long. V lost 4 bases and J lost 1, with 11 bases in between. Per germline, CDR1 SQVTM and CDR2 ANQGSEA. The CDR3: CSVVARLAKNIQYF. CDR3 coding DNA: TGCAGCGTTGTGGCCCGATTGGCCAAAAACATTCAGTACTTC.

This clonotype showed up just a few times. The rearrangement joins TRBV4-3 to TRBJ1-5, with D perhaps matching TRBD1 (5 bases). This CDR3 region has 16 residues. Trimming left V 0 bases short and J 7 bases short, with 16 bases between. Germline-derived CDR1 and CDR2 are LGHNA and YSLEER. The CDR3 region is CASSQDLEERGQPQHF. CDR3 DNA: TGCGCCAGCAGCCAAGATCTTGAAGAGAGGGGCCAGCCCCAGCATTTT.